The TCR beta chain under discussion was sequenced for a study of blood T cell repertoires in COVID-19. The overall study: The origin of the acute and convalescent COVID-19 samples was the United States, Italy and Spain. Sources were T cells, B-cell-depleted T cells, or PBMCs; the material itself was cDNA or gDNA.

Measured with immunoSEQ multiplex PCR; TCRdb has only the in-frame clones, and not every one. Seen here are 130,000 to 150,000 clones, around four fifths observed once, and the top ten hold about 3%. Trimming at V came to 0 bases and at J to 4 bases, leaving 12 bases not matched to a gene. CDR1 is LGHNA and CDR2 is YSLEER in the germline V gene. The CDR3 loop spans 19 amino acids. This clonotype was obtained from a middle-aged woman with active or convalescent COVID-19. This chain joins TRBV4-3 and TRBJ2-2, with 9 bases matching TRBD2. The material sequenced was peripheral blood. CDR3 nucleotides: TGCGCCAGCAGCCAAGATCTGGCGGGAGGGAATTCCGGCACCGGGGAGCTGTTTTTT. Residues: CASSQDLAGGNSGTGELFF.